The source of this TCR beta chain is a study of Ad26.COV2.S vaccination and SARS-CoV-2 variants. Study-wide findings and caveats: A substantial breadth of spike-specific CD8+ and CD4+ T cell responses after vaccination has been reported. Higher spike-specific TCR breadth was found in vaccine recipients than in placebo recipients.

The CDR3 has 15 amino acids. Germline-derived CDR1 and CDR2 are LNHDA and SQIVND (reference sequence). V lost 0 bases, J lost 0 bases, and 6 bases lay in between. Produced via immunoSEQ multiplex PCR; TCRdb's table is partial and in-frame only. The profile shows about 180,000 clones, approximately 88% of them singletons. Regarding this clone: Its target is unknown.

This TCR came from a human donor who had recovered from COVID-19. The J gene is TRBJ1-5, the V gene TRBV19, with TRBD1 as a possible D gene (5 bases). Material: peripheral blood, obtained after recovery from COVID-19. CDR3 protein: CASSIDQGSNQPQHF. DNA of the CDR3: TGTGCCAGTAGTATAGACCAGGGTAGCAATCAGCCCCAGCATTTT.